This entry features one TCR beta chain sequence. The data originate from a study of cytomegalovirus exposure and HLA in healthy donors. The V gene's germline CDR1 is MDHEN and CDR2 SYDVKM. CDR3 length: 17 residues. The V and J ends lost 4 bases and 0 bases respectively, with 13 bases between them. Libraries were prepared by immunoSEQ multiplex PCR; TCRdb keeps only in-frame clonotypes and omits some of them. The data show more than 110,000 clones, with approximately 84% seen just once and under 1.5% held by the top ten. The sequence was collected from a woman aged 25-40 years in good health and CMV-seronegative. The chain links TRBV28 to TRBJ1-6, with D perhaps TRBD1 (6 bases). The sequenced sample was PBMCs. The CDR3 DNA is TGTGCCAGCAGTTCCCCAGGACAGCTCTCCTATAATTCACCCCTCCACTTT. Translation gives CASSSPGQLSYNSPLHF.